Presented here are 2 T cell receptor beta chains from one specimen sequenced in a study of control samples from healthy donors and cancer patients. The method was immunoSEQ multiplex PCR; TCRdb's version includes in-frame clones alone and lacks a portion of them. This sample has roughly 130,000 clones, with under 95% found just once. Sequenced material: PBMCs. The receptor source for this set is a man in his fifties or sixties with head and neck cancer.

This sequence joins TRBV7-3 and TRBJ2-3; 7 bases match TRBD1. The CDR3 is 21 residues long. The V segment lost 1 base and the J segment 0 bases; nucleotides outside the gene matches: 19. Germline CDR1 is SGHTA and CDR2 is FQGTGA. Here the CDR3 DNA reads TGTGCCAGCAGCTTAAAACCTAAGGGGGCTCCCCCGTTCTCTAGCACAGATACGCAGTATTTT. Translating it yields CASSLKPKGAPPFSSTDTQYF.

As DNA, the CDR3 is TGTGCCAGCAGCGTAGGGGGACAGGCACCCTACGAGCAGTACTTC. Translating it yields CASSVGGQAPYEQYF. The chain couples TRBV9 to TRBJ2-7, with 8 bases fitting TRBD1. This CDR3 region has 15 residues. The J segment lost 2 bases and the V segment lost 0 bases, leaving 4 bases of the junction unmatched. Per germline, CDR1 SGDLS and CDR2 YYNGEE. Using reference TRBV9 and TRBJ2-7 for the parts outside the CDR3, the full variable domain is DSGVTQTPKHLITATGQRVTLRCSPRSGDLSVYWYQQSLDQGLQFLIQYYNGEERAKGNILERFSAQQFPDLHSELNLSSLELGDSALYFCASSVGGQAPYEQYFGPGTRLTVT.